This T cell receptor (beta chain) was observed in a study of T-cell reconstitution after alpha-beta-depleted transplantation in children. Study findings and constraints: The main origin of T-cell counts and diversity one year after transplant was newly produced T cells. As was reported, about two months after transplant, alpha-beta T cells came from several hundred expanded graft clones. Several patients had high TCRbeta diversity at day 60; it came from surviving recipient T cells and thymic progenitors.

Using unique molecular identifiers, the investigators prepared the TCRbeta library. TCRdb recomputed calls from the PCR reads with MiXCR, one row per CDR3 protein. Of approximately 1,000,000 distinct CDR3 sequences listed, about 30% were seen once; the top ten hold more than 25%. V was shortened by 4 bases and J by 6 bases, with 12 bases between the two germline ends. The CDR3 extends over 13 amino acids. CDR1 and CDR2 (germline): SGHRS, YFSETQ. About this clonotype itself: The antigen remains undetermined.

The receptor was derived from a boy under three years old who had a stem cell transplant for SCID, so the T cells may come from the graft donor. V and J are TRBV5-1 and TRBJ2-3; a possible D gene is TRBD2 (7 bases). Specimen: PBMCs, mostly from graft donor cells, collected 360 days after TCRalphabeta/CD19-depleted stem cell transplant. CDR3 sequence: CASSVRGADTQYF. The CDR3 DNA reads TGCGCCAGCAGCGTCCGGGGGGCTGATACGCAGTATTTT.